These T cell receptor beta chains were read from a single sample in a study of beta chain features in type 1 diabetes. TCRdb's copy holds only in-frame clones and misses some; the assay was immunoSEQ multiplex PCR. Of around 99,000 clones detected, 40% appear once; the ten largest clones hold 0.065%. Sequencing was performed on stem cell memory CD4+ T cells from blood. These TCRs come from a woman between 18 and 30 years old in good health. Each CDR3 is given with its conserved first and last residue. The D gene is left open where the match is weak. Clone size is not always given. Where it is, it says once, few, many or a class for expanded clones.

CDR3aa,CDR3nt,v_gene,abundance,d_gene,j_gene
CASTALAYSGGRTNEQFF,TGTGCCAGCACCGCCCTGGCCTACTCGGGCGGGAGGACGAATGAGCAGTTCTTC,TRBV28,-,TRBD2,TRBJ2-1
CASSPGLQNHEQYF,TGTGCCAGCAGCCCGGGACTCCAGAACCACGAGCAGTACTTC,TRBV5-4,-,-,TRBJ2-7
CASSLGAGQRTYEQYF,TGTGCCAGCAGCTTAGGGGCCGGACAGCGGACCTACGAGCAGTACTTC,TRBV7-9,-,-,TRBJ2-7
CASSLWGHRGRETQYF,TGTGCCAGCAGTTTATGGGGACATCGAGGAAGGGAGACCCAGTACTTC,TRBV28,-,-,TRBJ2-5
CASSKGAGGPPNEQFF,TGTGCCAGCAGCAAAGGAGCGGGAGGCCCCCCCAATGAGCAGTTCTTC,TRBV5-4,-,TRBD2,TRBJ2-1
CATSRRAGEYGELFF,TGTGCCACCAGCAGAAGGGCAGGGGAGTATGGGGAGCTGTTTTTT,TRBV15,-,-,TRBJ2-2
CASSAPGEAFF,TGTGCCAGCAGCGCCCCCGGGGAAGCTTTCTTT,TRBV11-2,-,-,TRBJ1-1
CASRDRETYGYTF,TGTGCCAGCAGAGACAGGGAGACCTATGGCTACACCTTC,TRBV28,few,TRBD1,TRBJ1-2
CASSPRRTLPYEQYF,TGTGCCAGCAGCCCCCGGCGGACACTTCCCTACGAGCAGTACTTC,TRBV11-2,-,-,TRBJ2-7
CAGEFNYGYTF,TGTGCCGGGGAGTTCAACTATGGCTACACCTTC,TRBV30,many,-,TRBJ1-2
CASSWTGHYEQYF,TGCGCCAGCAGCTGGACAGGGCACTACGAGCAGTACTTC,TRBV5-1,few,TRBD1,TRBJ2-7
CAWSLGGAEAFF,TGTGCCTGGAGTTTGGGGGGGGCTGAAGCTTTCTTT,TRBV30,-,-,TRBJ1-1